These 14 T cell receptor beta chains were sequenced from one sample in a study of beta chain features in type 1 diabetes. The study's findings and limits: There was a moderate but significant shortening of TCRB CDR3s in all four CD4+ subsets of Type 1 diabetes patients.

Expressed TCRB transcripts were sequenced after all isolated RNA was converted to cDNA. Using immunoSEQ multiplex PCR, the repertoire was profiled, and TCRdb retains in-frame clones only, with some absent. The sample has a few hundred thousand clones, 9.6% seen once. These receptors' targets are unknown. The sequencing input was central memory CD4+ T cells from blood. All receptors derive from a man aged 25 to 40 with type 1 diabetes.

This clone was observed a few times. At one of its ends the junction is not consistent with the germline gene, which may arise from a read error. This sequence joins TRBV6-1 and TRBJ2-3, with a tentative D call TRBD2 (5 bases). Germline V gives CDR1 MNHNS, CDR2 SASEGT. The CDR3 is made up of 16 amino acids. The CDR3 loop is CAISDAGRREGYTQYF. The CDR3 nucleotides are TGTGCCATCAGTGATGCGGGCCGAAGAGAGGGTTATACGCAGTATTTT.

This rearrangement joins TRBV5-6 to TRBJ2-1; D remains unclear. V was pared by 0 bases and J by 6 bases, with 1 base between. Germline values: CDR1 SGHDT, CDR2 YYEEEE. The CDR3 consists of 11 residues. In DNA, the CDR3 is TGTGCCAGCAGCTTGGCCAATGAGCAGTTCTTC. It is translated as CASSLANEQFF.

Remarks on this clone: Other DNA sequences of this sample code for an identical CDR3. The chain couples TRBV29-1 to TRBJ1-1; D remains unclear. The CDR3 is 11 amino acids. The V and J ends lost 6 bases and 0 bases respectively, with 5 bases between them. Germline V gives CDR1 SQVTM, CDR2 ANQGSEA. The CDR3 sequence is CSVQMNTEAFF. The CDR3 DNA reads TGCAGCGTCCAAATGAACACTGAAGCTTTCTTT.

The CDR3 DNA is TGTGCCAGCAGTGAGACGACAGGGGTGGATCAGCCCCAGCATTTT. Its protein is CASSETTGVDQPQHF. The chain is built from TRBV6-6 and TRBJ1-5, with 8 bases fitting TRBD1. Losses at the gene ends were 5 bases for V and 5 bases for J; bases not matched to a gene: 8. CDR3 length: 15 residues. Germline assignment: CDR1 MNHNY and CDR2 SVGAGI (reference sequence).

To note about this clone: The conserved closing phenylalanine or tryptophan is absent in this CDR3, likely reflecting a read error. The rearrangement joins TRBV15 to TRBJ1-2; no clear D. CDR1 is LNHNV, CDR2 YYDKDF, per germline (reference sequence). The ends were cut back, 0 bases at V and 6 bases at J, with 11 bases in the middle. The CDR3 has 14 residues. The CDR3 loop reads CATSRDEVADGYTL. The CDR3 coding sequence is TGTGCCACCAGCAGAGACGAAGTCGCGGATGGCTACACCCTC.

A few counts support this clone. The chain has TRBV19 and TRBJ2-1, with 9 bases matching TRBD1. CDR3 size: 13 residues. Trimming took 1 base from V and 11 from J; bases not matched to a gene: 3. In germline, CDR1 is LNHDA, CDR2 SQIVND (reference sequence). The CDR3 DNA reads as TGTGCCAGTAGTATAGGGGACAGGGTTCAGCAGTTCTTC. Its protein is CASSIGDRVQQFF.

The chain carries TRBV29-1 and TRBJ1-2; 9 bases are shared with TRBD1. Trimming at V came to 3 bases and at J to 6 bases, leaving 11 bases not matched to a gene. The CDR3 runs 15 residues. The V gene's germline CDR1 is SQVTM and CDR2 ANQGSEA. The CDR3 bases are TGCAGCGTTGACTCTTCCGGACAGGGGAGGGATGGCTACACCTTC. Translating it yields CSVDSSGQGRDGYTF.

This clone came up a few times. The chain employs TRBV6-6 and TRBJ1-3; D is unclear. V was cut by 11 bases and J by 6 bases, with 8 bases left in between. The germline V gene encodes CDR1 MNHNY and CDR2 SVGAGI (reference sequence). This CDR3 is 10 amino acids long. The CDR3 is CASSENTIYF. Written as DNA, the CDR3 is TGTGCCTCATCGGAAAACACCATATATTTT.

V and J are TRBV7-9 and TRBJ2-3, with 8 nucleotides matching TRBD2. With 2 bases clipped from V and 6 bases from J, the junction kept 7 bases outside the gene matches. The CDR3 length is 15 residues. Germline V gives CDR1 SEHNR, CDR2 FQNEAQ (reference sequence). In DNA form, the CDR3 reads TGTGCCAGCAGCTTATCATGGTCTAGCGGGGATACGCAGTATTTT. Protein: CASSLSWSSGDTQYF.

V gene TRBV7-2 combines with J gene TRBJ1-4; 9 nucleotides agree with TRBD1. Germline V CDR1 and CDR2: SGHTA, FQGNSA. The CDR3 sequence is 16 residues long. The V gene end was trimmed by 3 bases and the J gene end by 7 bases; junction bases not matched to a gene: 9. CDR3 in DNA: TGTGCCAGCAGCTTTCGAATTTGGACAGGGGTTGAAAAACTGTTTTTT. Amino acid sequence: CASSFRIWTGVEKLFF.

V is TRBV7-8 and J is TRBJ2-7; 14 nucleotides align to TRBD2. The germline V gene has CDR1 SGHVS and CDR2 FQNEAQ. The trim removed 4 bases at V and 5 bases at J, leaving 7 bases unmatched. There are 16 residues in the CDR3. The CDR3 DNA is TGTGCCAGCAGCTATTATCCGGGACTAGCGGGAGACGAGCAGTACTTC. It yields the protein CASSYYPGLAGDEQYF.

The chain couples TRBV7-2 to TRBJ2-7, with 7 bases fitting TRBD2. This CDR3 region has 13 residues. From germline, CDR1 is SGHTA and CDR2 FQGNSA. Germline trimming cut 5 bases from V and 4 bases from J; bases unmatched to any gene: 5. CDR3 amino acids: CASSRPGGYEQYF. The DNA of the CDR3 is TGTGCCAGCAGCCGCCCCGGGGGGTACGAGCAGTACTTC.

For this clone: A much larger clone lies a single base off, so this may be a read error. Other DNA sequences in the same sample also yield this CDR3. V gene TRBV6-5 combines with J gene TRBJ1-4; D remains ambiguous. The germline V gene encodes CDR1 MNHEY and CDR2 SVGAGI. The CDR3 sequence is 15 residues long. The CDR3 DNA reads TGTGCCAGCAGTTACTCGTGGACTGCAAATGAGAAACTGTTTTTT. Its protein is CASSYSWTANEKLFF.

The chain links TRBV15 to TRBJ2-1; maybe TRBD2 (6 bases). The CDR3 is made up of 15 amino acids. Trimming took 1 base from V and 8 from J, leaving 15 bases between them. Germline CDR1 LNHNV, CDR2 YYDKDF (reference sequence). CDR3 amino acids: CATSRGRASLDEQFF. The CDR3 nucleotides are TGTGCCACCAGCAGAGGGAGGGCTAGCTTGGATGAGCAGTTCTTC.